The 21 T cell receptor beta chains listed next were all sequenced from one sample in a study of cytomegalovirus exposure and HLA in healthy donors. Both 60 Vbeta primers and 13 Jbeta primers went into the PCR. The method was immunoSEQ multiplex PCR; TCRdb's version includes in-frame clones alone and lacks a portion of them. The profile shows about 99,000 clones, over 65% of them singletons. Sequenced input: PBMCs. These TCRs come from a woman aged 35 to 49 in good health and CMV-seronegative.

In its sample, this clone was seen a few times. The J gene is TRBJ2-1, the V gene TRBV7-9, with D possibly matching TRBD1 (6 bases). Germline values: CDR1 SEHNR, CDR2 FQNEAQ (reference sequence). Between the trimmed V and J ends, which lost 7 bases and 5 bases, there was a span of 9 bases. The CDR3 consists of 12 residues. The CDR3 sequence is CASIQGHNEQFF. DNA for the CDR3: TGTGCCAGCATACAGGGCCACAATGAGCAGTTCTTC.

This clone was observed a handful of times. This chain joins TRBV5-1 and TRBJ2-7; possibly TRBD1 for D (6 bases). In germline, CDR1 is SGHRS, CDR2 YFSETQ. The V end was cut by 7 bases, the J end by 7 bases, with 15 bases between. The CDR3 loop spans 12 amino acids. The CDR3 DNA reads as TGCGCCAGCCACCAGGGGTCGGGGGAGCAGTACTTC. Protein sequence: CASHQGSGEQYF.

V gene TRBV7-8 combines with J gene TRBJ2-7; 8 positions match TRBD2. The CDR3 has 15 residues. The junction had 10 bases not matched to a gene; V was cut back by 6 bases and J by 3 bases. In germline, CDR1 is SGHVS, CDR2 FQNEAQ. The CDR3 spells CASSFGTSGIYEQYF. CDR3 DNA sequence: TGTGCCAGCAGTTTTGGCACTAGCGGTATCTACGAGCAGTACTTC.

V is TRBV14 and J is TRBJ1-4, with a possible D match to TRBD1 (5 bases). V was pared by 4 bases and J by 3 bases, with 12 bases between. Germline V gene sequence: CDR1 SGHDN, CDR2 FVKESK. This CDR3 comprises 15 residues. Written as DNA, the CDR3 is TGTGCCAGCAGCCTTAACCAGGGTCCTAATGAAAAACTGTTTTTT. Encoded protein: CASSLNQGPNEKLFF.

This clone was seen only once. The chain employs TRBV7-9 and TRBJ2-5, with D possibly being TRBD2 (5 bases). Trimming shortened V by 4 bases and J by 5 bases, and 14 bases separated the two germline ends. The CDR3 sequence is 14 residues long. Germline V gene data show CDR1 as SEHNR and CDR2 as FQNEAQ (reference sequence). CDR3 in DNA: TGTGCCAGCAGCTCCAGCGGTCTTATGGAGACCCAGTACTTC. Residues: CASSSSGLMETQYF.

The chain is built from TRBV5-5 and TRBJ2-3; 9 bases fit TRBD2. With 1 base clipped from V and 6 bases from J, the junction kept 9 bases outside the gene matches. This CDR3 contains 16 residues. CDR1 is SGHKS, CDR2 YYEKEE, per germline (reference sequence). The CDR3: CASSLRRGRALDTQYF. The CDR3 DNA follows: TGTGCCAGCAGCTTGAGGCGCGGGAGGGCCTTGGATACGCAGTATTTT.

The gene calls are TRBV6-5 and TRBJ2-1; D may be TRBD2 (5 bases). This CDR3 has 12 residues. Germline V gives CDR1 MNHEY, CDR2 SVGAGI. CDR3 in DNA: TGTGCTACGATTCGGGATAACAATGAGCAGTTCTTC. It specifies CATIRDNNEQFF.

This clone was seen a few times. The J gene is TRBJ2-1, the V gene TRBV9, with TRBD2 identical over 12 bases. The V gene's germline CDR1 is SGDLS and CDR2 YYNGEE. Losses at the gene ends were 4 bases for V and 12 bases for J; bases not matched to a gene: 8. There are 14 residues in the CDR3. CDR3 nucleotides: TGTGCCAGCAGCAGGCGGACTAGCGGGGACGGGCAGTTCTTC. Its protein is CASSRRTSGDGQFF.

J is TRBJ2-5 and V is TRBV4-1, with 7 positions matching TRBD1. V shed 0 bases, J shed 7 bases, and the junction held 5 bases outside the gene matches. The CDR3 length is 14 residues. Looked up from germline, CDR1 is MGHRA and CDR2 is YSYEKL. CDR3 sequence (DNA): TGCGCCAGCAGCCAAGAGGGACAGCTTATGACCCAGTACTTC. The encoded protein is CASSQEGQLMTQYF.

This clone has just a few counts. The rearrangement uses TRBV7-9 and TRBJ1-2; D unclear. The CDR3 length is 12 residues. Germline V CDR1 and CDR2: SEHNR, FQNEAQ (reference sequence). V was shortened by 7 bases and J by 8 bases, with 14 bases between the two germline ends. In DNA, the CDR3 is TGTGCCAGCACCCAAGGTGACTGGGGCTACACCTTC. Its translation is CASTQGDWGYTF.

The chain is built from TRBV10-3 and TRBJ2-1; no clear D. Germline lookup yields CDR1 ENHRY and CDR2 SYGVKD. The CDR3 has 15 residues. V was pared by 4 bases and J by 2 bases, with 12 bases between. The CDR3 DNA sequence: TGTGCCATCAGTGCTCAGACAAATCCCTACAATGAGCAGTTCTTC. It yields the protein CAISAQTNPYNEQFF.

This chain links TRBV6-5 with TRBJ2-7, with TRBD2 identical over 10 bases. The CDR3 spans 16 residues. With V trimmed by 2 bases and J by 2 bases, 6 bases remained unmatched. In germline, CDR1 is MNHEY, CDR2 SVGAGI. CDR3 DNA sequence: TGTGCCAGCAGTTACAGACGGACTAGCGGAACCTACGAGCAGTACTTC. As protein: CASSYRRTSGTYEQYF.

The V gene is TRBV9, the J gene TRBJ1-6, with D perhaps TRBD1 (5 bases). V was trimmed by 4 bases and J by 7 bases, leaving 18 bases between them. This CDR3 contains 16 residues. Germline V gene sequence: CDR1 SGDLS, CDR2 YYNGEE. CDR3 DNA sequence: TGTGCCAGCAGCCTTAACGGGGGTCTTTTAAATTCACCCCTCCACTTT. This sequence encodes CASSLNGGLLNSPLHF. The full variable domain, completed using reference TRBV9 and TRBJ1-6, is DSGVTQTPKHLITATGQRVTLRCSPRSGDLSVYWYQQSLDQGLQFLIQYYNGEERAKGNILERFSAQQFPDLHSELNLSSLELGDSALYFCASSLNGGLLNSPLHFGNGTRLTVT.

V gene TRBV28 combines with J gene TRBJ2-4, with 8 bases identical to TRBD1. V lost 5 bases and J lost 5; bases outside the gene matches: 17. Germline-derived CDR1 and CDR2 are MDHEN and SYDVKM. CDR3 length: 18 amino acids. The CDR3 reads CASSRDRYDGLVENIQYF. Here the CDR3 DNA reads TGTGCCAGCAGTCGGGACAGGTATGACGGGCTCGTCGAAAACATTCAGTACTTC.

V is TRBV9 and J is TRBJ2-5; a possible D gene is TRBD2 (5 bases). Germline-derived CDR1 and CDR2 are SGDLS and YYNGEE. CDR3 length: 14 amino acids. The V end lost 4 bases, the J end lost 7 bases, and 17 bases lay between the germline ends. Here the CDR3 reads CASSFGPVEGTQYF. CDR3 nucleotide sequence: TGTGCCAGCAGCTTCGGACCAGTAGAGGGGACCCAGTACTTC.

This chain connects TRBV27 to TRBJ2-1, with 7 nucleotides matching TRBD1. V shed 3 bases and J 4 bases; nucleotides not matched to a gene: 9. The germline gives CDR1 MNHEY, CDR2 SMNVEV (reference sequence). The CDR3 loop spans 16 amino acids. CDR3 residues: CASSLSPRDRYNEQFF. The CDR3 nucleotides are TGTGCCAGCAGTTTGTCCCCACGGGACAGATACAATGAGCAGTTCTTC.

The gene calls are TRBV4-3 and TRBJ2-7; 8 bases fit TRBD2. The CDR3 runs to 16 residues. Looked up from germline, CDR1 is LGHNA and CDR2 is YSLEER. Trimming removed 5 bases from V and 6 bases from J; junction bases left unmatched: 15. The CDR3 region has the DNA TGCGCCAGCAGCACCGGAGTTACTAGCGGATGGGCCGAGCAGTACTTC. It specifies CASSTGVTSGWAEQYF.

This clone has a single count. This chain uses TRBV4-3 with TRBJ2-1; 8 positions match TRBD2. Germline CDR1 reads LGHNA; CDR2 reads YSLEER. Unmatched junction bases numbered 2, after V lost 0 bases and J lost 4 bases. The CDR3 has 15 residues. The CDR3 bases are TGCGCCAGCAGCCAAGACGGCGGGAGGTACAATGAGCAGTTCTTC. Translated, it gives CASSQDGGRYNEQFF.

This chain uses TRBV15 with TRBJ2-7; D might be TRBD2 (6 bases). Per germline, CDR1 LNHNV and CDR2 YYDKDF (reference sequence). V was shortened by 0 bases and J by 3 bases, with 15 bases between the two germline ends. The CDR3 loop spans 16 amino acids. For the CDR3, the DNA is TGTGCCACCAGCAGAGATGAGGAGGGGATGAGCTACGAGCAGTACTTC. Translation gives CATSRDEEGMSYEQYF.

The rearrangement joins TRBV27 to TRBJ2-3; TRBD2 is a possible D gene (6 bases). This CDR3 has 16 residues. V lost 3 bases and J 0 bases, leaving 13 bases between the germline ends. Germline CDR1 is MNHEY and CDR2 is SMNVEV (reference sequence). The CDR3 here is CASSLPGLTSTDTQYF. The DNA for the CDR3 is TGTGCCAGCAGTTTGCCCGGACTAACTAGCACAGATACGCAGTATTTT.

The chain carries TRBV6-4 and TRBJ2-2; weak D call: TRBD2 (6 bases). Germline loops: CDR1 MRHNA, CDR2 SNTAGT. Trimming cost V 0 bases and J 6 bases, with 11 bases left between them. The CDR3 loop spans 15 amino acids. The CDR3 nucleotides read TGTGCCAGCAGTGACTCAGAACTAGCACCCGGGGAGCTGTTTTTT. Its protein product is CASSDSELAPGELFF.